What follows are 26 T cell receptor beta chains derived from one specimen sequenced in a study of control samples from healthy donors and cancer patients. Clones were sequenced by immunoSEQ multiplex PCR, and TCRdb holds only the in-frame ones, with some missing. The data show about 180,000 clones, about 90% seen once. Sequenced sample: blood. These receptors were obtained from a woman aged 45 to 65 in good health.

Written as DNA, the CDR3 is TGTGCCAGCAGAAATGGAGGAAGTGAAAAACTGTTTTTT. Its translation is CASRNGGSEKLFF. J is TRBJ1-4 and V is TRBV13; no reliable D call. This CDR3 contains 13 residues. Trimming stripped 6 bases from V and 7 bases from J, with 12 bases between. Germline assignment: CDR1 PRHDT and CDR2 FYEKMQ (reference sequence).

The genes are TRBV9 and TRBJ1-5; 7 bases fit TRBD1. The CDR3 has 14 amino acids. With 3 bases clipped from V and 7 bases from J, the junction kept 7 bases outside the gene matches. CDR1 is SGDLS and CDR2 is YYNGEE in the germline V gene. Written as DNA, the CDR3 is TGTGCCAGCAGCGGCGGGGACAGTTCACAGCCCCAGCATTTT. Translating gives CASSGGDSSQPQHF.

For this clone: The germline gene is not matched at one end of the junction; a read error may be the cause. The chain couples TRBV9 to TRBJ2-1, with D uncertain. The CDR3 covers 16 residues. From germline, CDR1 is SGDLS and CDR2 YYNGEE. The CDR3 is CASSAANRASHNEQFF. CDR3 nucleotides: TGTGCCAGCAGCGCTGCTAACCGGGCCTCCCACAATGAGCAGTTCTTC.

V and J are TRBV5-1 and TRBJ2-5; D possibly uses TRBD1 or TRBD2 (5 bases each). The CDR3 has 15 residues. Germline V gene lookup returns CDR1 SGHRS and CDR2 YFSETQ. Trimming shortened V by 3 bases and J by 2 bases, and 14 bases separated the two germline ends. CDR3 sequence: CASSSTGTSQETQYF. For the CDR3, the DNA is TGCGCCAGCAGCTCGACCGGGACGTCTCAAGAGACCCAGTACTTC.

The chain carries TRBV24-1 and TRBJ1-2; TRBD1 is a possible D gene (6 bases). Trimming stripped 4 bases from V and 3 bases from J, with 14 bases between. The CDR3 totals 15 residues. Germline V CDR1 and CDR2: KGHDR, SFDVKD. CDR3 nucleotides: TGTGCCACCAGTGACCCAGGGGCGACGGACTATGGCTACACCTTC. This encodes CATSDPGATDYGYTF.

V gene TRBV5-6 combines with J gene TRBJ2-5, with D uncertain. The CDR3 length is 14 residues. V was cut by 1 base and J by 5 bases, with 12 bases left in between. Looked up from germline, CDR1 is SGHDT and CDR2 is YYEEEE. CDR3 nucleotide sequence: TGTGCCAGCAGCTTGACCCAGATCCGGGAGACCCAGTACTTC. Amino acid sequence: CASSLTQIRETQYF.

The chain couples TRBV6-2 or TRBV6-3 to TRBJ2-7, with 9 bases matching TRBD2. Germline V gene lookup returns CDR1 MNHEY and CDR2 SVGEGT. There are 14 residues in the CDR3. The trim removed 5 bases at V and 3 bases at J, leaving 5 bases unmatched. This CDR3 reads CASSTPSGIYEQYF. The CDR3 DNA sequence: TGTGCCAGCAGTACCCCTAGCGGGATCTACGAGCAGTACTTC.

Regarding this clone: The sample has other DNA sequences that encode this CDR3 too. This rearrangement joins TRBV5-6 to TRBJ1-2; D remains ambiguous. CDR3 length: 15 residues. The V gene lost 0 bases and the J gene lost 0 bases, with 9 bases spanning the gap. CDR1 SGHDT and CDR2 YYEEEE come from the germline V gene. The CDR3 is CASSLGLGTNYGYTF. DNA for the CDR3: TGTGCCAGCAGCTTGGGACTAGGGACTAACTATGGCTACACCTTC.

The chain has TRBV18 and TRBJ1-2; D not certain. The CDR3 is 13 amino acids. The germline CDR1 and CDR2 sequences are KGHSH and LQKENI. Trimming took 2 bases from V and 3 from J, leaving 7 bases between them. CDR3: CASSPDGDYGYTF. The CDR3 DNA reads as TGTGCCAGCTCACCAGACGGCGACTATGGCTACACCTTC. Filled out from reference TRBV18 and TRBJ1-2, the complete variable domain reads NAGVMQNPRHLVRRRGQEARLRCSPMKGHSHVYWYRQLPEEGLKFMVYLQKENIIDESGMPKERFSAEFPKEGPSILRIQQVVRGDSAAYFCASSPDGDYGYTFGSGTRLTVV.

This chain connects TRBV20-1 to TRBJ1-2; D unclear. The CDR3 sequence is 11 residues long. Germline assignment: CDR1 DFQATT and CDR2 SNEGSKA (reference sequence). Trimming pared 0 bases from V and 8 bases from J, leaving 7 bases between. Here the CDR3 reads CSARDHPGYTF. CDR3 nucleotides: TGCAGTGCTAGAGATCACCCGGGCTACACCTTC.

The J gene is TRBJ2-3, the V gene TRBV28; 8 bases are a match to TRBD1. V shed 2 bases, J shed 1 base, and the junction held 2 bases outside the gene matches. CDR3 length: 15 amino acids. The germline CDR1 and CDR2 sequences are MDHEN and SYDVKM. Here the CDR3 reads CASSLQGARTDTQYF. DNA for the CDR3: TGTGCCAGCAGTTTACAGGGGGCACGCACAGATACGCAGTATTTT.

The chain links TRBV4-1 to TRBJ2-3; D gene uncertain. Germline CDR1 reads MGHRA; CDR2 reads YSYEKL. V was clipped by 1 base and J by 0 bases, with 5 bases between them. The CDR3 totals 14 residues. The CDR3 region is CASSQVSSTDTQYF. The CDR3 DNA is TGCGCCAGCAGCCAAGTATCTAGCACAGATACGCAGTATTTT.

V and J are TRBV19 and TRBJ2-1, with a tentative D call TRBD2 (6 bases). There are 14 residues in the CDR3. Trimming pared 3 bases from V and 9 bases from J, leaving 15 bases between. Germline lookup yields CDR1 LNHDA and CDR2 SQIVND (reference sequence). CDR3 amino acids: CASSISGRRTEQFF. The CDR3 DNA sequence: TGTGCCAGTAGTATCAGTGGGAGGAGGACTGAGCAGTTCTTC.

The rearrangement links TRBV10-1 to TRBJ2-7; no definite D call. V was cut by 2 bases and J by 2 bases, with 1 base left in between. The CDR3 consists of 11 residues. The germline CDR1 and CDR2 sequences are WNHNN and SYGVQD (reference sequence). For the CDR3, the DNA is TGCGCCAGCAGTGAGGCCTACGAGCAGTACTTC. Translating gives CASSEAYEQYF.

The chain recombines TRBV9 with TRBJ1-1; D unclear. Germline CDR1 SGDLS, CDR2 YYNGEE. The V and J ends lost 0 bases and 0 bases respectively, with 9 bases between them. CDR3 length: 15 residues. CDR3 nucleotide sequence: TGTGCCAGCAGCGTAGATTGGCGGTTGAACACTGAAGCTTTCTTT. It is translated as CASSVDWRLNTEAFF.

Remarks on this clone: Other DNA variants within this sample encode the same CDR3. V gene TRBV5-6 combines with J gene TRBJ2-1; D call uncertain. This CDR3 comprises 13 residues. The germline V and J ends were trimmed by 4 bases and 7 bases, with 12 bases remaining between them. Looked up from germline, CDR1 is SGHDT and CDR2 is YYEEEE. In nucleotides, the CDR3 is TGTGCCAGCAGCCTGAGGTGGGGAAATGAGCAGTTCTTC. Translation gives CASSLRWGNEQFF.

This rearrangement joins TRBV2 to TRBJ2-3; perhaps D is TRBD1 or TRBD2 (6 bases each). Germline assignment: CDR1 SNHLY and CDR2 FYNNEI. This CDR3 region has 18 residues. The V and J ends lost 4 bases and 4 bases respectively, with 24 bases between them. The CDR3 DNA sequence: TGTGCCAGCAGTGCTATACTTTACAGGGAGGTAGGAGCAGATACGCAGTATTTT. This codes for CASSAILYREVGADTQYF.

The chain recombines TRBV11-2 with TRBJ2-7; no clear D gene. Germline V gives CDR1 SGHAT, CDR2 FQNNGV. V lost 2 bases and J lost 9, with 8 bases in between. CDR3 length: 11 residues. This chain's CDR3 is CASSLHSAQYF. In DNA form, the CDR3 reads TGTGCCAGCAGCTTACACTCCGCGCAGTACTTC.

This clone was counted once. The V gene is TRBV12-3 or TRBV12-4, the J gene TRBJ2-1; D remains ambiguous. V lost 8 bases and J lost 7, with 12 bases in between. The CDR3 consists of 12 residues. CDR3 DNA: TGTGCCAGCCAGAACTATCCAAATGAGCAGTTCTTC. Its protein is CASQNYPNEQFF.

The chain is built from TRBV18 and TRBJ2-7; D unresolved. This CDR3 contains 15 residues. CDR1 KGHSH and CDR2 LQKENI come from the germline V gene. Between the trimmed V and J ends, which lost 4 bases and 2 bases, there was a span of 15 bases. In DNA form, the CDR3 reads TGTGCCAGCTCACTGGCTCTCACAGAACCCTACGAGCAGTACTTC. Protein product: CASSLALTEPYEQYF.

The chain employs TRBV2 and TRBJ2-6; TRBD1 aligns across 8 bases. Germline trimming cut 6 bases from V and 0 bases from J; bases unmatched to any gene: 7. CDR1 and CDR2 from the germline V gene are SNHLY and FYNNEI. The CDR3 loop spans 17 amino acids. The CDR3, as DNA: TGTGCCAGCAGCACCGGGACAGGACCCTCTGGGGCCAACGTCCTGACTTTC. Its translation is CASSTGTGPSGANVLTF.

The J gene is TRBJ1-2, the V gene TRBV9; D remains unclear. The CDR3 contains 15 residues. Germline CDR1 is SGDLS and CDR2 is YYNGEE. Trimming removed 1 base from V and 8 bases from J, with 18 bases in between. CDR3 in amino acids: CASSVSALRAKGYTF. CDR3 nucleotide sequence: TGTGCCAGCAGCGTAAGTGCATTACGGGCAAAAGGCTACACCTTC.

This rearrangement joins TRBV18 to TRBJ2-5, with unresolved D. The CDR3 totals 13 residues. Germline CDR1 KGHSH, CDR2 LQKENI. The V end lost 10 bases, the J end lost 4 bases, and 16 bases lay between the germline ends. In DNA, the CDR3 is TGTGCCACCACTAATGGTTACGGAGAGACCCAGTACTTC. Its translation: CATTNGYGETQYF.

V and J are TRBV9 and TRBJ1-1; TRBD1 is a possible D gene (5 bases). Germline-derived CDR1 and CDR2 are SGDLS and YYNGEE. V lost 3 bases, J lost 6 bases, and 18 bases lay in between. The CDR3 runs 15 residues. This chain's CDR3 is CASSAQGSRGPEAFF. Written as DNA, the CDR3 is TGTGCCAGCAGCGCCCAGGGAAGTCGGGGCCCTGAAGCTTTCTTT.

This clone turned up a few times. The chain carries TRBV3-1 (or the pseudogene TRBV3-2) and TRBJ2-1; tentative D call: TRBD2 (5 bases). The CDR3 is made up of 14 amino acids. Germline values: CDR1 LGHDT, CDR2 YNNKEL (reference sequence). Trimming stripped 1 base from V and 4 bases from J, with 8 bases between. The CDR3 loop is CASSQVGRYNEQFF. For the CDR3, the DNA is TGTGCCAGCAGCCAAGTAGGGAGATACAATGAGCAGTTCTTC.

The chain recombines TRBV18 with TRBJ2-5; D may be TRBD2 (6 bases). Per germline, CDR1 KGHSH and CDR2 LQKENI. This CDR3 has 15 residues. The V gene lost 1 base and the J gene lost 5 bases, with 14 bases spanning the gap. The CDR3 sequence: CASSPQRVKGETQYF. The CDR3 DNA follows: TGTGCCAGCTCACCACAGCGGGTCAAGGGTGAGACCCAGTACTTC.